Sequencing of this T cell receptor (beta chain) was carried out in a study of technical replicates of blood from several donors. Produced via immunoSEQ multiplex PCR; TCRdb's table is partial and in-frame only. The repertoire consists of about 95,000 clones, with roughly 95% occurring once and the leading ten covering about 0.36%. With 6 bases clipped from V and 10 bases from J, the junction kept 9 bases outside the gene matches. The CDR3 covers 15 residues. Per the germline V gene, CDR1 is SGDLS and CDR2 is YYNGEE. The chain joins TRBV9 to TRBJ2-1; 14 nucleotides line up with TRBD2. The sample taken for sequencing was T cells isolated from PBMCs. The clonotype comes from a human donor in good health. The CDR3, as DNA: TGTGCCAGCACCAGACTAGCGGGAGGGCCCGAGGAGCAGTTCTTC. It codes for CASTRLAGGPEEQFF.